The 32 T cell receptor beta chains below were found in one sample sequenced in a study of shared clonotypes between healthy human individuals. Data came from immunoSEQ multiplex PCR; TCRdb stores just in-frame clones and leaves some out. The table lists over a million clones, about 75% of them singletons, with roughly 1.4% in the top ten. The sample taken for sequencing was memory CD4+ T cells sorted from blood. The subset: CD45RA-negative fraction. These TCRs come from a man younger than 35 in good health.

V usage is TRBV18 and J usage is TRBJ1-2; D call uncertain. Germline loops: CDR1 KGHSH, CDR2 LQKENI. Trimming left V 6 bases short and J 3 bases short, with 8 bases between. CDR3 length: 12 residues. The CDR3 bases are TGTGCCAGCTCCCGCCCGGACTATGGCTACACCTTC. Translation gives CASSRPDYGYTF. The whole variable domain, remainder taken from reference TRBV18 and TRBJ1-2, is NAGVMQNPRHLVRRRGQEARLRCSPMKGHSHVYWYRQLPEEGLKFMVYLQKENIIDESGMPKERFSAEFPKEGPSILRIQQVVRGDSAAYFCASSRPDYGYTFGSGTRLTVV.

This rearrangement joins TRBV6-6 to TRBJ1-5, with unresolved D. Trimming left V 2 bases short and J 7 bases short, with 12 bases between. CDR1 is MNHNY and CDR2 is SVGAGI in the germline V gene (reference sequence). The CDR3 totals 14 residues. The CDR3 sequence is CASSYRETQQPQHF. CDR3 bases: TGTGCCAGCAGTTACAGGGAGACCCAGCAGCCCCAGCATTTT.

This chain links TRBV28 with TRBJ1-2; D remains unclear. The CDR3 loop spans 16 amino acids. Germline V CDR1 and CDR2: MDHEN, SYDVKM. Trimming shortened V by 10 bases and J by 4 bases, and 25 bases separated the two germline ends. Written as DNA, the CDR3 is TGTGCCACATCTTCTATAGACGGGGTTGGAATCTATGGCTACACCTTC. It encodes CATSSIDGVGIYGYTF.

As for this clone: Within the sample, other DNA sequences also encode this same CDR3. The J gene is TRBJ1-1, the V gene TRBV30; D gene ambiguous. The germline V gene has CDR1 GTSNPN and CDR2 SVGIG (reference sequence). The CDR3 is made up of 13 amino acids. Trimming cost V 0 bases and J 4 bases, with 9 bases left between them. CDR3: CAWSVNRGTEAFF. CDR3 nucleotide sequence: TGTGCCTGGAGTGTTAACCGGGGCACTGAAGCTTTCTTT.

The V call is TRBV19, the J call TRBJ2-4; TRBD2 agrees at 9 bases. The V and J ends lost 5 bases and 0 bases, in that order; junction bases with no gene match: 2. Germline V gene sequence: CDR1 LNHDA, CDR2 SQIVND (reference sequence). This CDR3 is 15 amino acids long. The CDR3 bases are TGTGCCAGTAGTCTACTAGCGGGAGCCAAAAACATTCAGTACTTC. This translates into CASSLLAGAKNIQYF.

The chain links TRBV18 to TRBJ2-3, with 7 bases that match TRBD1. V shed 6 bases and J 1 base; nucleotides not matched to a gene: 7. CDR1 is KGHSH and CDR2 is LQKENI in the germline V gene. This CDR3 has 15 amino acids. CDR3 DNA sequence: TGTGCCAGCTCGCCGGACAGGACACGCACAGATACGCAGTATTTT. Its protein product is CASSPDRTRTDTQYF. Together with reference TRBV18 and TRBJ2-3, the CDR3 gives the full variable domain: NAGVMQNPRHLVRRRGQEARLRCSPMKGHSHVYWYRQLPEEGLKFMVYLQKENIIDESGMPKERFSAEFPKEGPSILRIQQVVRGDSAAYFCASSPDRTRTDTQYFGPGTRLTVL.

The chain uses TRBV27 and TRBJ2-2; D is perhaps TRBD1 (6 bases). The CDR3 runs to 14 residues. The germline CDR1 and CDR2 sequences are MNHEY and SMNVEV (reference sequence). Between the trimmed V and J ends, which lost 5 bases and 1 base, there was a span of 8 bases. The CDR3 bases are TGTGCCAGCAGTAAGACAGGGAACACCGGGGAGCTGTTTTTT. This translates into CASSKTGNTGELFF.

The V call is TRBV9, the J call TRBJ2-7; D is unclear. Germline V gene lookup returns CDR1 SGDLS and CDR2 YYNGEE. CDR3 length: 13 amino acids. Trimming took 3 bases from V and 6 from J, leaving 13 bases between them. CDR3 bases: TGTGCCAGCAGCGAAAGCCCCGTCGGCGAGCAGTACTTC. Its protein is CASSESPVGEQYF.

The chain carries TRBV11-2 and TRBJ2-7, with a weak D call TRBD2 (5 bases). V gave up 4 bases and J gave up 0 bases, with 10 bases separating them. The germline V gene encodes CDR1 SGHAT and CDR2 FQNNGV. CDR3 size: 14 residues. CDR3 loop: CASSYDGNSYEQYF. The CDR3, as DNA: TGTGCCAGCAGCTACGACGGGAACTCCTACGAGCAGTACTTC.

For this clone: This may come from a read error, since a much larger clone is one base off. Other DNA sequences in this sample translate to the same CDR3. The chain couples TRBV5-4 to TRBJ2-3, with TRBD1 as a possible D gene (5 bases). Trimming removed 2 bases at V and 3 bases at J, with 7 bases between. The CDR3 spans 13 residues. Germline V gene lookup returns CDR1 SGHNT and CDR2 YYREEE (reference sequence). CDR3 sequence: CASSLKGTDTQYF. DNA for the CDR3: TGTGCCAGCAGCTTAAAGGGGACAGATACGCAGTATTTT.

The table lists this clone with a few counts. The chain recombines TRBV27 with TRBJ2-3; D gene ambiguous. V was cut by 1 base and J by 2 bases, with 4 bases left in between. Germline V gene lookup returns CDR1 MNHEY and CDR2 SMNVEV (reference sequence). CDR3 length: 13 residues. The CDR3: CASSLFFTDTQYF. Here the CDR3 DNA reads TGTGCCAGCAGTTTATTCTTCACAGATACGCAGTATTTT.

V is TRBV30 and J is TRBJ1-2, with TRBD1 as a possible D gene (5 bases). The ends were cut back, 2 bases at V and 4 bases at J, with 11 bases in the middle. The CDR3 is 13 amino acids. From germline, CDR1 is GTSNPN and CDR2 SVGIG (reference sequence). In nucleotides, the CDR3 is TGTGCCTGGAGTCCCCCGGGGGGCTATGGCTACACCTTC. Residues: CAWSPPGGYGYTF. The whole variable domain, filled in from reference TRBV30 and TRBJ1-2, reads SQTIHQWPATLVQPVGSPLSLECTVEGTSNPNLYWYRQAAGRGLQLLFYSVGIGQISSEVPQNLSASRPQDRQFILSSKKLLLSDSGFYLCAWSPPGGYGYTFGSGTRLTVV.

The chain is built from TRBV6-6 and TRBJ2-5; 9 nucleotides agree with TRBD2. The CDR3 has 15 residues. Germline-derived CDR1 and CDR2 are MNHNY and SVGAGI (reference sequence). V dropped 2 bases and J dropped 5; count of bases not matched to a gene: 6. The CDR3 protein is CASSYGLAGRETQYF. CDR3 bases: TGTGCCAGCAGTTACGGCCTAGCGGGAAGGGAGACCCAGTACTTC.

About this clone itself: Given a far larger clone just one base away, this is likely a sequencing read error. J is TRBJ1-6 and V is TRBV6-1, with a tentative D call TRBD1 (5 bases). The length of the CDR3 is 12 residues. Germline V gives CDR1 MNHNS, CDR2 SASEGT. Trimming pared 3 bases from V and 8 bases from J, leaving 5 bases between. This chain's CDR3 is CASSDRDSPLHF. DNA for the CDR3: TGTGCCAGCAGTGACAGGGATTCACCCCTCCACTTT.

This sequence joins TRBV2 and TRBJ1-5; perhaps TRBD1 as D (5 bases). With 3 bases removed from V and 7 bases from J, the gap between germline ends came to 10 bases. The CDR3 extends over 13 amino acids. Germline CDR1 SNHLY, CDR2 FYNNEI. The CDR3 region has the DNA TGTGCCAGCAGTGAGGGGGAAATCCAGCCCCAGCATTTT. Protein product: CASSEGEIQPQHF.

This clone was recorded only once. Different DNA sequences within this sample yield the same CDR3. The J gene is TRBJ1-5, the V gene TRBV27, with 7 bases aligning to TRBD1. J gave up 1 base and V 5 bases, and 5 bases lay outside the gene matches. Germline lookup yields CDR1 MNHEY and CDR2 SMNVEV (reference sequence). This CDR3 is 15 amino acids long. CDR3 in amino acids: CASSRDSLSNQPQHF. The CDR3 DNA reads TGTGCCAGCAGTAGGGACAGTCTGAGCAATCAGCCCCAGCATTTT.

This clone was found once. V usage is TRBV11-2 and J usage is TRBJ2-7; 7 nucleotides match TRBD1. The trim removed 7 bases at V and 3 bases at J, leaving 18 bases unmatched. The CDR3 is made up of 17 amino acids. Germline CDR1 SGHAT, CDR2 FQNNGV. The CDR3 reads CASKLGAGNAGGYEQYF. The CDR3 nucleotides read TGTGCCAGCAAATTGGGGGCGGGCAACGCAGGGGGCTACGAGCAGTACTTC. Drawing the rest from reference TRBV11-2 and TRBJ2-7, the complete variable domain is EAGVAQSPRYKIIEKRQSVAFWCNPISGHATLYWYQQILGQGPKLLIQFQNNGVVDDSQLPKDRFSAERLKGVDSTLKIQPAKLEDSAVYLCASKLGAGNAGGYEQYFGPGTRLTVT.

This sequence joins TRBV29-1 and TRBJ1-2; D is undetermined. The CDR3 sequence is 12 residues long. The germline gives CDR1 SQVTM, CDR2 ANQGSEA. Trimming removed 3 bases at V and 4 bases at J, with 9 bases between. The CDR3 loop reads CSVDLNLYGYTF. DNA for the CDR3: TGCAGCGTTGACCTTAACCTCTATGGCTACACCTTC.

This clone was picked up one time. The chain has TRBV11-3 and TRBJ1-1; D is possibly TRBD1 (6 bases). The CDR3 is made up of 15 amino acids. V was clipped by 3 bases and J by 1 base, with 12 bases between them. Per the germline V gene, CDR1 is SGHNT and CDR2 is YENEEA. The CDR3 protein is CASSFGRGGNTEAFF. The DNA for the CDR3 is TGTGCCAGCAGCTTTGGCAGGGGCGGGAACACTGAAGCTTTCTTT. The entire variable domain, with the rest obtained from reference TRBV11-3 and TRBJ1-1, is as follows: EAGVVQSPRYKIIEKKQPVAFWCNPISGHNTLYWYLQNLGQGPELLIRYENEEAVDDSQLPKDRFSAERLKGVDSTLKIQPAELGDSAVYLCASSFGRGGNTEAFFGQGTRLTVV.

The chain carries TRBV7-9 and TRBJ2-7, with TRBD1 identical over 7 bases. Trimming took 4 bases from V and 3 from J; bases not matched to a gene: 15. Per germline, CDR1 SEHNR and CDR2 FQNEAQ (reference sequence). This CDR3 is built from 17 residues. The CDR3 here is CASSSPYSPGQNYEQYF. CDR3 bases: TGTGCCAGCAGCTCTCCGTATAGTCCGGGACAGAACTACGAGCAGTACTTC.

This sequence joins TRBV15 and TRBJ2-3; 11 bases are shared with TRBD2. The CDR3 sequence is 15 residues long. V gave up 8 bases and J gave up 0 bases; unmatched junction bases: 4. From germline, CDR1 is LNHNV and CDR2 YYDKDF (reference sequence). CDR3 residues: CATSTSGKSTDTQYF. In DNA, the CDR3 is TGTGCCACCTCGACTAGCGGGAAGAGCACAGATACGCAGTATTTT.

The chain employs TRBV5-4 and TRBJ2-1, with a tentative D call TRBD2 (5 bases). Between the trimmed V and J ends, which lost 5 bases and 7 bases, there was a span of 19 bases. CDR3 size: 15 residues. Per the germline V gene, CDR1 is SGHNT and CDR2 is YYREEE (reference sequence). CDR3 loop: CASRTPGEMGNEQFF. CDR3 DNA: TGTGCCAGCAGGACCCCCGGGGAAATGGGGAATGAGCAGTTCTTC. Full variable domain (missing parts from reference TRBV5-4 and TRBJ2-1): ETGVTQSPTHLIKTRGQQVTLRCSSQSGHNTVSWYQQALGQGPQFIFQYYREEENGRGNFPPRFSGLQFPNYSSELNVNALELDDSALYLCASRTPGEMGNEQFFGPGTRLTVL.

In its sample, this clone was seen a few times. This chain joins TRBV9 and TRBJ1-1, with D possibly being TRBD1 (5 bases). V was clipped by 0 bases and J by 0 bases, with 9 bases between them. This CDR3 is built from 15 residues. Germline CDR1 SGDLS, CDR2 YYNGEE. CDR3 in DNA: TGTGCCAGCAGCGTAGCTCAGGGCATGAACACTGAAGCTTTCTTT. Translating it yields CASSVAQGMNTEAFF.

This clone showed up just a few times. CDR3: CASSVRRIELPSPSGNTIYF. Written as DNA, the CDR3 is TGCGCCAGCAGCGTAAGACGAATAGAACTCCCTAGCCCCTCTGGAAACACCATATATTTT. V usage is TRBV4-3 and J usage is TRBJ1-3; D uncertain. CDR3 length equals 20 residues. Looked up from germline, CDR1 is LGHNA and CDR2 is YSLEER. Trimming pared 5 bases from V and 0 bases from J, leaving 26 bases between.

V usage is TRBV12-5 and J usage is TRBJ2-3; D ambiguous. The CDR3 is 11 amino acids. The V end lost 2 bases, the J end lost 4 bases, and 1 base lay between the germline ends. CDR1 and CDR2 (germline): LGHNT, FRNRAP. As DNA, the CDR3 is TGTGCTAGTGGTTTGTCAGATACGCAGTATTTT. It is translated as CASGLSDTQYF.

The sample holds a few counts of this clone. This same CDR3 is encoded by further DNA sequences in the sample. The J gene is TRBJ1-5, the V gene TRBV7-9; D gene unclear. CDR1 and CDR2 (germline): SEHNR, FQNEAQ (reference sequence). V lost 5 bases to trimming and J lost 3 bases, with 5 bases between them. CDR3 size: 12 residues. The CDR3, as DNA: TGTGCCAGCAGCCTGGACAATCAGCCCCAGCATTTT. The encoded protein is CASSLDNQPQHF.

A note on this clone: Other DNA sequences in the same sample also yield this CDR3. J is TRBJ2-2 and V is TRBV7-9; D is perhaps TRBD1 (6 bases). The ends were cut back, 5 bases at V and 8 bases at J, with 9 bases in the middle. In germline, CDR1 is SEHNR, CDR2 FQNEAQ (reference sequence). This CDR3 has 12 residues. The CDR3 region is CASSPGTGELFF. CDR3 bases: TGTGCCAGCAGCCCAGGGACAGGGGAGCTGTTTTTT.

This chain joins TRBV6-5 and TRBJ1-2; D may be TRBD1 (5 bases). The CDR3 runs 14 residues. V gave up 0 bases and J gave up 2 bases, with 7 bases separating them. Per germline, CDR1 MNHEY and CDR2 SVGAGI. The CDR3 reads CASSYSPGNYGYTF. In nucleotides, the CDR3 is TGTGCCAGCAGTTACTCGCCAGGGAACTATGGCTACACCTTC.

J is TRBJ2-1 and V is TRBV7-2, with D unclear. With 5 bases removed from V and 4 bases from J, the gap between germline ends came to 9 bases. This CDR3 spans 13 amino acids. Per the germline V gene, CDR1 is SGHTA and CDR2 is FQGNSA. CDR3 protein: CASSNSPYNEQFF. The CDR3 DNA sequence: TGTGCCAGCAGCAACTCCCCGTACAATGAGCAGTTCTTC.

The rearrangement links TRBV19 to TRBJ1-5; D ambiguous. The V end was cut by 8 bases, the J end by 9 bases, with 20 bases between. The germline gives CDR1 LNHDA, CDR2 SQIVND (reference sequence). This CDR3 region has 14 residues. The CDR3 DNA is TGTGCCAGTGGGGATCCAGGAAAAAAGGGGCCCCAGCATTTT. This encodes CASGDPGKKGPQHF.

The rearrangement joins TRBV11-2 to TRBJ2-7; D is ambiguous. Per the germline V gene, CDR1 is SGHAT and CDR2 is FQNNGV. Trimming removed 5 bases from V and 3 bases from J, with 14 bases in between. The CDR3 spans 14 residues. CDR3 sequence: CASSLAGGRYEQYF. CDR3 nucleotide sequence: TGTGCCAGCAGCCTGGCCGGTGGTCGCTACGAGCAGTACTTC.

The chain uses TRBV27 and TRBJ1-6; no reliable D call. Germline V gene lookup returns CDR1 MNHEY and CDR2 SMNVEV (reference sequence). Trimming removed 5 bases at V and 10 bases at J, with 15 bases between. The CDR3 is made up of 14 amino acids. In DNA form, the CDR3 reads TGTGCCAGCAGTCGGGCCGGGGAGGGATCACCCCTCCACTTT. Translating it yields CASSRAGEGSPLHF.